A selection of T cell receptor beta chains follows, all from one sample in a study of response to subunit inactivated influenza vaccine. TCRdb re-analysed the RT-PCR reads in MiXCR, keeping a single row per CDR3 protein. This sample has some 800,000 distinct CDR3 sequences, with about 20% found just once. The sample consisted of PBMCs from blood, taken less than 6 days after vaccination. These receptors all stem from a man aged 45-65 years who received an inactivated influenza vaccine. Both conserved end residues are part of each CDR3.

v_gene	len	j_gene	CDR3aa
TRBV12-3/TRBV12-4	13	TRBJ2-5	CASSPLQGETQYF
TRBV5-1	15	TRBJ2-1	CASSLAAGEYNEQFF
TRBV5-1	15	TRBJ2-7	CASSLGQGYSYEQYF
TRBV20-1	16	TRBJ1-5	CSAPRVHHGVNQPQHF
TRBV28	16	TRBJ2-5	CASSALTSGGAETQYF
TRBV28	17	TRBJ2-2	CASSLLAGQGNSGELFF
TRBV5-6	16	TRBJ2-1	CASSSLTSGRNNEQFF
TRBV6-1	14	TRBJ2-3	CASSEAGGLDTQYF
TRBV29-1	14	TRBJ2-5	CSVEDPRGQETQYF
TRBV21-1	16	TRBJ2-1	CASSKGGPMTYNEQFF
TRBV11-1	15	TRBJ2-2	CASSLVRGPIGELFF
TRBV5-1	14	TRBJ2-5	CASSPRTGQETQYF
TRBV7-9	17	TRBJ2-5	CASSKPRTGILRETQYF
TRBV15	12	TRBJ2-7	CATSATGGEQYF
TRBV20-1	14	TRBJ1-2	CSARKDRAGYGYTF
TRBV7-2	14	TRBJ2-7	CASRGSVGGHEQYF
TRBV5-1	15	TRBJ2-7	CASSLVAGGPYEQYF
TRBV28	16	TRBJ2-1	CASSLFRGRVYNEQFF
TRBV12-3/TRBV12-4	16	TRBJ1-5	CASSLGQGNGNQPQHF
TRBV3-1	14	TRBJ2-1	CASSQVGSYNEQFF
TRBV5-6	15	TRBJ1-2	CASSSGTGGAYGYTF
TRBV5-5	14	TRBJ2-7	CASSFRAGSYEQYF
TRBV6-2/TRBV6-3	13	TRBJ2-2	CASSYYFTGELFF
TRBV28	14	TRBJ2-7	CASSLFSRVYEQYF
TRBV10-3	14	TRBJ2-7	CAIREQGGVYEQYF
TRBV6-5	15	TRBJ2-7	CASSYWGPYSYEQYF
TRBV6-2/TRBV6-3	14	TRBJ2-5	CASSYRRFQETQYF
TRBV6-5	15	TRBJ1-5	CASSYSAVSNQPQHF
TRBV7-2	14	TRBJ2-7	CASSRRSRSEEQYF
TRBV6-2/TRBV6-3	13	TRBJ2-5	CASSSSQRETQYF
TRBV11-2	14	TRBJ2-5	CASSLNGAPETQYF
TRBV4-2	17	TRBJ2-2	CASSQDAWGSGDGELFF
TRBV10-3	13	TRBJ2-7	CAISRDLGYEQYF
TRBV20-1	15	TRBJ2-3	CSAGTSGGSSDTQYF
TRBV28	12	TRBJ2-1	CASSSPPGLQFF
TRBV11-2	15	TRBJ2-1	CASSFSQGTYNEQFF
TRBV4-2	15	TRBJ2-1	CASSQNGVSYNEQFF
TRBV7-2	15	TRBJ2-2	CASSLEMWSTGELFF
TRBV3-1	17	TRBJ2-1	CASSQDYGRTSFNEQFF
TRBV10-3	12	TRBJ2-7	CAISELDYEQYF
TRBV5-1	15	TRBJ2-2	CASRKGQGAGGELFF
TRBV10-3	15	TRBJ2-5	CAITPTGGSQETQYF
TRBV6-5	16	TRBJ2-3	CASSYSHPLSTDTQYF
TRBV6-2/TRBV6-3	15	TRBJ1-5	CASSADSWGNQPQHF
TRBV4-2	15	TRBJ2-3	CASSQGTEVTDTQYF
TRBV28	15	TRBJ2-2	CASSSDEGGTGELFF
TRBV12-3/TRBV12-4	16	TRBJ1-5	CASSLGGARRSQPQHF
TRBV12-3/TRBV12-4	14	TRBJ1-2	CASSWEASGSGYTF
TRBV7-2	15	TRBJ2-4	CASSSTAGGGWVQYF
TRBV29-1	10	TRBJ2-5	CSGVAETQYF
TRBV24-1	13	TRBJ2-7	CATSAGDGGEQYF
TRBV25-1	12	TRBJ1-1	CASSEYRGAAFF
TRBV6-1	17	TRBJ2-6	CASSEEALSSGANVLTF
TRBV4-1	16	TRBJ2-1	CASSQPRLASYNEQFF
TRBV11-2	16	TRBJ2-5	CASSLERYSYQETQYF